This TCR beta chain emerged from a study of OX40 agonist ivuxolimab in advanced cancers. Overall study: Every 2 weeks, patients received ivuxolimab intravenously, dosed at 0.01 to 10 mg/kg. Study conclusions and caveats: In CD8+ T cells, expanded clones were on average more numerous than in CD4+.

The investigators sampled blood at baseline, at cycle 4 day 1, and at cycle 7 day 1. On this clone: Its antigen is undetermined.

Sequencing used immunoSEQ multiplex PCR; TCRdb keeps in-frame clones, though not all of them. Here the sample spans about 150,000 clones, approximately 94% being singletons. This CDR3 region has 16 residues. The V gene lost 3 bases and the J gene lost 2 bases, with 15 bases spanning the gap. The germline CDR1 and CDR2 sequences are SGHTA and FQGNSA. The clonotype comes from an adult with an advanced solid tumor such as melanoma, head and neck, liver or kidney cancer. The chain recombines TRBV7-2 with TRBJ2-3; D is possibly TRBD1 (6 bases). Source: CD4+ or CD8+ T cells sorted from blood, taken in a trial of the OX40 agonist ivuxolimab. The CDR3 protein is CASSLPGTQNTDTQYF. Written as DNA, the CDR3 is TGTGCCAGCAGCTTGCCCGGGACACAAAACACAGATACGCAGTATTTT.